A selection of T cell receptor beta chains follows, all from one sample in a study of T cells after posttransplantation cyclophosphamide. Data came from immunoSEQ multiplex PCR; TCRdb stores just in-frame clones and leaves some out. The sample lists 20,000 to 25,000 clones, 86% occurring once. Material for sequencing was PBMCs. Receptor source: a woman in her sixties or seventies with a blood cancer, CMV-positive, and with a related stem cell donor. Each CDR3 is given with its conserved first and last residue. D genes are given only for firm matches. The size field is filled for only some rows; it gives once, few, many or a size class.

D gene: TRBD2; clone size: NA; V gene: TRBV6-5; J gene: TRBJ2-7; CDR3 protein: CASSYLRGGYYEQYF; CDR3 DNA: TGTGCCAGCAGTTATCTCCGCGGGGGTTACTACGAGCAGTACTTC
D gene: NA; clone size: NA; V gene: TRBV19; J gene: TRBJ2-3; CDR3 protein: CASSISSAMGTDTQYF; CDR3 DNA: TGTGCCAGTAGTATTTCTAGCGCCATGGGCACAGATACGCAGTATTTT
D gene: NA; clone size: few; V gene: TRBV11-2; J gene: TRBJ2-1; CDR3 protein: CASSSLAVGSRNEQFF; CDR3 DNA: TGTGCCAGCAGCTCCTTAGCGGTCGGGTCGAGAAATGAGCAGTTCTTC
D gene: TRBD1; clone size: once; V gene: TRBV6-5; J gene: TRBJ2-7; CDR3 protein: CASKSFQGAGEQYF; CDR3 DNA: TGTGCCAGCAAGAGCTTCCAGGGGGCGGGCGAGCAGTACTTC
D gene: TRBD2; clone size: few; V gene: TRBV5-4; J gene: TRBJ2-1; CDR3 protein: CASSRLANEQFF; CDR3 DNA: TGTGCCAGCAGCAGACTAGCTAATGAGCAGTTCTTC
D gene: TRBD2; clone size: NA; V gene: TRBV30; J gene: TRBJ2-7; CDR3 protein: CAWKGTNYEQYF; CDR3 DNA: TGTGCCTGGAAGGGGACTAACTACGAGCAGTACTTC
D gene: NA; clone size: NA; V gene: TRBV10-3; J gene: TRBJ1-3; CDR3 protein: CAISESGHAGNTIYF; CDR3 DNA: TGTGCCATCAGTGAGTCGGGACACGCTGGAAACACCATATATTTT
D gene: TRBD1; clone size: NA; V gene: TRBV27; J gene: TRBJ1-2; CDR3 protein: CASSLMGTAVYGYTF; CDR3 DNA: TGTGCCAGCAGTTTAATGGGGACAGCCGTCTATGGCTACACCTTC
D gene: NA; clone size: NA; V gene: TRBV27; J gene: TRBJ2-3; CDR3 protein: CASSLGSRGSDTQYF; CDR3 DNA: TGTGCCAGCAGTTTAGGGTCTAGGGGGTCAGATACGCAGTATTTT
D gene: NA; clone size: NA; V gene: TRBV4-1; J gene: TRBJ2-1; CDR3 protein: CASTQGILNNEQFF; CDR3 DNA: TGCGCCAGTACTCAGGGGATACTTAACAATGAGCAGTTCTTC
D gene: NA; clone size: NA; V gene: TRBV5-1; J gene: TRBJ2-7; CDR3 protein: CASSLASSYEQYF; CDR3 DNA: TGCGCCAGCAGCTTGGCGAGCTCCTACGAGCAGTACTTC
D gene: TRBD2; clone size: once; V gene: TRBV30; J gene: TRBJ2-5; CDR3 protein: CAWGPGLAVQETQYF; CDR3 DNA: TGTGCCTGGGGTCCGGGACTAGCGGTGCAAGAGACCCAGTACTTC
D gene: NA; clone size: NA; V gene: TRBV5-1; J gene: TRBJ2-5; CDR3 protein: CASSSQETQYF; CDR3 DNA: TGCGCCAGCAGCTCACAAGAGACCCAGTACTTC
D gene: NA; clone size: few; V gene: TRBV7-3; J gene: TRBJ1-1; CDR3 protein: CASSLHRANTEAFF; CDR3 DNA: TGTGCCAGCAGCCTCCACAGGGCGAACACTGAAGCTTTCTTT
D gene: TRBD2; clone size: NA; V gene: TRBV6-6; J gene: TRBJ2-2; CDR3 protein: CASSYRLAGDTGELFF; CDR3 DNA: TGTGCCAGCAGTTACCGACTAGCGGGAGACACCGGGGAGCTGTTTTTT
D gene: TRBD1; clone size: few; V gene: TRBV6-5; J gene: TRBJ2-2; CDR3 protein: CASTKEYRGAGELFF; CDR3 DNA: TGTGCCAGCACCAAAGAATACAGGGGAGCCGGGGAGCTGTTTTTT
D gene: TRBD2; clone size: NA; V gene: TRBV9; J gene: TRBJ2-2; CDR3 protein: CASSVAGGRAMGELFF; CDR3 DNA: TGTGCCAGCAGCGTAGCTGGCGGGAGGGCCATGGGGGAGCTGTTTTTT
D gene: TRBD2; clone size: NA; V gene: TRBV9; J gene: TRBJ2-3; CDR3 protein: CASSAGTSGSRDTQYF; CDR3 DNA: TGTGCCAGCAGCGCCGGGACTAGCGGGAGCAGGGATACGCAGTATTTT
D gene: TRBD2; clone size: once; V gene: TRBV6-1; J gene: TRBJ2-7; CDR3 protein: CASSETSGRSVEQYF; CDR3 DNA: TGTGCCAGCAGTGAAACTAGCGGGAGGTCCGTCGAGCAGTACTTC
D gene: NA; clone size: NA; V gene: TRBV7-8; J gene: TRBJ1-5; CDR3 protein: CASSLKFYSNQPQHF; CDR3 DNA: TGTGCCAGCAGCTTAAAATTCTATAGCAATCAGCCCCAGCATTTT
D gene: NA; clone size: NA; V gene: TRBV5-1; J gene: TRBJ2-3; CDR3 protein: CASSFQRVHTDTQYF; CDR3 DNA: TGCGCCAGCAGCTTTCAGCGGGTACACACAGATACGCAGTATTTT
D gene: NA; clone size: NA; V gene: TRBV7-6; J gene: TRBJ2-5; CDR3 protein: CASSLVKRETQYF; CDR3 DNA: TGTGCCAGCAGCTTAGTGAAGCGGGAGACCCAGTACTTC
D gene: TRBD2; clone size: NA; V gene: TRBV7-3; J gene: TRBJ2-7; CDR3 protein: CASSLDGGSSYEQYF; CDR3 DNA: TGTGCCAGCAGCTTAGACGGCGGGAGCTCCTACGAGCAGTACTTC
D gene: TRBD1; clone size: NA; V gene: TRBV5-6; J gene: TRBJ2-3; CDR3 protein: CASSLSGQGIDTQYF; CDR3 DNA: TGTGCCAGCAGCTTGTCCGGACAGGGTATCGATACGCAGTATTTT
D gene: TRBD1; clone size: NA; V gene: TRBV6-1; J gene: TRBJ2-2; CDR3 protein: CASETGGAAGELFF; CDR3 DNA: TGTGCCAGCGAAACAGGGGGCGCGGCCGGGGAGCTGTTTTTT
D gene: NA; clone size: once; V gene: TRBV11-2; J gene: TRBJ1-1; CDR3 protein: CASSLTGTNTEAFF; CDR3 DNA: TGTGCCAGCAGCTTAACCGGTACGAACACTGAAGCTTTCTTT
D gene: TRBD2; clone size: once; V gene: TRBV6-1; J gene: TRBJ2-7; CDR3 protein: CASSSRGLVSYEQYF; CDR3 DNA: TGTGCCAGCAGTTCCCGGGGACTAGTTTCCTACGAGCAGTACTTC
D gene: TRBD1; clone size: NA; V gene: TRBV19; J gene: TRBJ2-7; CDR3 protein: CASSTGATGDHEQYF; CDR3 DNA: TGTGCCAGTAGTACCGGGGCCACAGGGGACCACGAGCAGTACTTC
D gene: NA; clone size: NA; V gene: TRBV7-2; J gene: TRBJ1-2; CDR3 protein: CASSSSRDTGYTF; CDR3 DNA: TGTGCCAGCAGCTCGTCCCGGGACACTGGCTACACCTTC
D gene: TRBD2; clone size: NA; V gene: TRBV6-7; J gene: TRBJ2-3; CDR3 protein: CASSPTKTSDSTDTQYF; CDR3 DNA: TGTGCCAGCAGTCCCACAAAGACTAGCGACAGCACAGATACGCAGTATTTT
D gene: NA; clone size: NA; V gene: TRBV29-1; J gene: TRBJ2-3; CDR3 protein: CSLEGGHTDTQYF; CDR3 DNA: TGCAGCCTTGAGGGCGGGCACACAGATACGCAGTATTTT
D gene: NA; clone size: NA; V gene: TRBV7-3; J gene: TRBJ2-1; CDR3 protein: CASSSEGSDNEQFF; CDR3 DNA: TGTGCCAGCAGCTCCGAGGGATCGGACAATGAGCAGTTCTTC
D gene: NA; clone size: NA; V gene: TRBV18; J gene: TRBJ2-2; CDR3 protein: CASSPAWGDTGELFF; CDR3 DNA: TGTGCCAGCTCACCTGCCTGGGGGGACACCGGGGAGCTGTTTTTT
D gene: NA; clone size: NA; V gene: TRBV2; J gene: TRBJ2-3; CDR3 protein: CASTPYERGTDTQYF; CDR3 DNA: TGTGCCAGCACCCCTTACGAGCGGGGCACAGATACGCAGTATTTT
D gene: TRBD1; clone size: NA; V gene: TRBV5-1; J gene: TRBJ1-2; CDR3 protein: CASGTDRGRSGYTF; CDR3 DNA: TGCGCCAGCGGAACCGACAGGGGGCGGAGTGGCTACACCTTC
D gene: NA; clone size: once; V gene: TRBV2; J gene: TRBJ1-2; CDR3 protein: CASIWTALNPLYGYTF; CDR3 DNA: TGTGCCAGCATTTGGACAGCCCTGAACCCCCTATATGGCTACACCTTC
D gene: TRBD2; clone size: NA; V gene: TRBV9; J gene: TRBJ2-1; CDR3 protein: CASGRASYNEQFF; CDR3 DNA: TGTGCCAGCGGGAGGGCCTCCTACAATGAGCAGTTCTTC
D gene: TRBD2; clone size: NA; V gene: TRBV5-8; J gene: TRBJ2-1; CDR3 protein: CASTFSGRAYNEQFF; CDR3 DNA: TGTGCCAGCACGTTTAGCGGGAGGGCCTACAATGAGCAGTTCTTC
D gene: NA; clone size: NA; V gene: TRBV4-2; J gene: TRBJ2-1; CDR3 protein: CASSRAAFIGEQFF; CDR3 DNA: TGTGCCAGCTCCCGAGCGGCCTTCATAGGTGAGCAGTTCTTC
D gene: NA; clone size: NA; V gene: TRBV5-1; J gene: TRBJ2-3; CDR3 protein: CASSFNGQHTDTQYF; CDR3 DNA: TGCGCCAGCAGCTTCAACGGACAGCATACAGATACGCAGTATTTT
D gene: NA; clone size: NA; V gene: TRBV30; J gene: TRBJ2-7; CDR3 protein: CAWSKGGYYEQYF; CDR3 DNA: TGTGCCTGGAGTAAAGGGGGATACTACGAGCAGTACTTC
D gene: NA; clone size: NA; V gene: TRBV5-6; J gene: TRBJ2-3; CDR3 protein: CASSPTTSFDEDTQYF; CDR3 DNA: TGTGCCAGCAGCCCGACGACTAGTTTTGATGAAGATACGCAGTATTTT
D gene: NA; clone size: NA; V gene: TRBV10-2; J gene: TRBJ2-3; CDR3 protein: CASRSRDATDTQYF; CDR3 DNA: TGCGCCAGCAGGAGTCGGGATGCCACAGATACGCAGTATTTT
D gene: NA; clone size: NA; V gene: TRBV2; J gene: TRBJ2-5; CDR3 protein: CASTPTERVGDQYF; CDR3 DNA: TGTGCCAGCACCCCGACTGAACGAGTAGGAGACCAGTACTTC
D gene: NA; clone size: NA; V gene: TRBV5-1; J gene: TRBJ2-5; CDR3 protein: CASSLGPTQETQYF; CDR3 DNA: TGCGCCAGCAGCTTGGGGCCCACCCAAGAGACCCAGTACTTC
D gene: NA; clone size: NA; V gene: TRBV2; J gene: TRBJ1-4; CDR3 protein: CASSEAGAKGEKLFF; CDR3 DNA: TGTGCCAGCAGTGAAGCGGGGGCCAAGGGGGAAAAACTGTTTTTT
D gene: NA; clone size: NA; V gene: TRBV5-1; J gene: TRBJ2-1; CDR3 protein: CASSLAWAGDEQFF; CDR3 DNA: TGCGCCAGCAGCTTGGCCTGGGCGGGCGATGAGCAGTTCTTC
D gene: NA; clone size: NA; V gene: TRBV5-3; J gene: TRBJ2-3; CDR3 protein: CARSPGERSTDTQYF; CDR3 DNA: TGTGCCAGAAGCCCCGGGGAGCGGAGCACAGATACGCAGTATTTT
D gene: TRBD2; clone size: NA; V gene: TRBV11-3; J gene: TRBJ2-1; CDR3 protein: CASSPGLAGGEQFF; CDR3 DNA: TGTGCCAGCAGTCCGGGACTAGCGGGAGGTGAGCAGTTCTTC
D gene: NA; clone size: NA; V gene: TRBV19; J gene: TRBJ1-5; CDR3 protein: CASSPSGGIQPQHF; CDR3 DNA: TGTGCCAGTAGTCCCTCGGGGGGAATCCAGCCCCAGCATTTT
D gene: NA; clone size: NA; V gene: TRBV18; J gene: TRBJ1-1; CDR3 protein: CASLPRGGMNTEAFF; CDR3 DNA: TGTGCCAGCTTGCCGCGGGGGGGTATGAACACTGAAGCTTTCTTT
D gene: NA; clone size: NA; V gene: TRBV9; J gene: TRBJ2-3; CDR3 protein: CASSTWTDTQYF; CDR3 DNA: TGTGCCAGCAGCACTTGGACAGATACGCAGTATTTT
D gene: TRBD2; clone size: NA; V gene: TRBV6-5; J gene: TRBJ2-7; CDR3 protein: CASSFATSGRIYEQYF; CDR3 DNA: TGTGCCAGCAGTTTCGCCACTAGCGGGAGAATCTACGAGCAGTACTTC
D gene: TRBD1; clone size: NA; V gene: TRBV5-1; J gene: TRBJ1-2; CDR3 protein: CASSPMDRGYYGYTF; CDR3 DNA: TGCGCCAGCAGCCCCATGGACAGGGGGTACTATGGCTACACCTTC
D gene: TRBD1; clone size: NA; V gene: TRBV7-8; J gene: TRBJ1-1; CDR3 protein: CASTGQAFGITEAFF; CDR3 DNA: TGTGCCAGCACCGGACAGGCTTTCGGGATCACTGAAGCTTTCTTT
D gene: NA; clone size: NA; V gene: TRBV7-9; J gene: TRBJ2-7; CDR3 protein: CASSLGLRQGTPYEQYF; CDR3 DNA: TGTGCCAGCAGCTTAGGTTTAAGGCAGGGGACCCCCTACGAGCAGTACTTC
D gene: NA; clone size: few; V gene: TRBV30; J gene: TRBJ2-1; CDR3 protein: CAWRLGFNNEQFF; CDR3 DNA: TGTGCCTGGAGACTGGGCTTCAACAATGAGCAGTTCTTC
D gene: TRBD2; clone size: NA; V gene: TRBV29-1; J gene: TRBJ2-3; CDR3 protein: CSVERGEGTTDTQYF; CDR3 DNA: TGCAGCGTTGAAAGAGGGGAGGGAACCACAGATACGCAGTATTTT
D gene: NA; clone size: NA; V gene: TRBV27; J gene: TRBJ2-6; CDR3 protein: CASSPKGIRVSGANVLTF; CDR3 DNA: TGTGCCAGCAGTCCAAAGGGTATCAGGGTTTCTGGGGCCAACGTCCTGACTTTC